The 3 T cell receptor beta chains reported below all come from one sample, sequenced in a study of STAT3 mutations in large granular lymphocyte leukemia. Whole-study results and caveats: Every T-cell large granular lymphocyte leukemia patient had at least one immunodominant TCR beta clonotype.

These TCRs are of unknown antigen specificity. Sequenced by immunoSEQ multiplex PCR; TCRdb stores in-frame clones only, minus some. The table records about 2,000 clones, 60% to 65% of them present only once. Input material: peripheral blood mononuclear cells. These receptors were taken from a man between 50 and 59 years old with T-cell large granular lymphocyte leukemia. Some clones in this sample may be carry-over from other donors' samples.

This clone was counted a single time. The genes are TRBV7-9 and TRBJ1-1, with D possibly being TRBD1 (6 bases). CDR1 is SEHNR, CDR2 FQNEAQ, per germline (reference sequence). The CDR3 consists of 13 residues. V lost 3 bases, J lost 4 bases, and 9 bases lay in between. The CDR3 protein is CASSFTGTTEAFF. As DNA, the CDR3 is TGTGCCAGCAGCTTTACAGGGACCACTGAAGCTTTCTTT.

The chain uses TRBV5-1 and TRBJ1-6; 8 bases are a match to TRBD1. The germline gives CDR1 SGHRS, CDR2 YFSETQ. The CDR3 covers 14 residues. V lost 1 base and J lost 7; bases outside the gene matches: 1. The CDR3 reads CASSLTGGNSPLHF. The CDR3 DNA reads TGCGCCAGCAGCTTGACAGGGGGAAATTCACCCCTCCACTTT.

This clone came up once. The J gene is TRBJ2-7, the V gene TRBV4-3, with D possibly being TRBD1 (5 bases). CDR3 length: 15 amino acids. Trimming left V 0 bases short and J 2 bases short, with 11 bases between. Germline V CDR1 and CDR2: LGHNA, YSLEER. The CDR3 here is CASSQDYAGTYEQYF. The CDR3 coding sequence is TGCGCCAGCAGCCAAGATTACGCAGGGACCTACGAGCAGTACTTC.